This TCR beta chain was recovered during a study of blood T cell repertoires in COVID-19. At the level of the study: Some COVID-19 samples were acute and others convalescent; all came from the United States, Italy and Spain. From T cells, B-cell-depleted T cells, or PBMCs came the material, which was cDNA or gDNA.

CDR3 length: 18 amino acids. The V and J ends lost 6 bases and 5 bases, in that order; junction bases with no gene match: 17. How the authors handled the data: Estimation of nucleated cell counts was performed using reference gene primer amplification. Measured with immunoSEQ multiplex PCR; TCRdb has only the in-frame clones, and not every one. V and J calls and clone size are as listed in that table; D and trimming were resolved from the DNA. The repertoire includes 200,000 to 300,000 clones, 65% to 90% of them detected once, and roughly 1.9% sits in the top ten. This chain links TRBV6-7 with TRBJ1-1; the match to TRBD1 covers 11 bases. TRBV6-7 is flagged as an ORF with uncertain function. The sequence came from a man aged 25-45 years with active or convalescent COVID-19. Sequenced: peripheral blood. The CDR3 loop reads CASRVNPGQGEWKTEAFF. DNA of the CDR3: TGTGCCAGCAGGGTCAACCCGGGACAGGGGGAATGGAAGACTGAAGCTTTCTTT.